The rows below give T cell receptor beta chains drawn from one sample of a study of blood T cell repertoires in COVID-19. Sequencing used immunoSEQ multiplex PCR; TCRdb keeps in-frame clones, though not all of them. The data contain about 120,000 clones, under 80% of them seen just once; the ten biggest clones take up about 2%. Material: peripheral blood. Receptors originate from a man between 65 and 85 years old with acute or convalescent COVID-19. The CDR3 runs from the conserved cysteine through the conserved F or W. D genes are given only for firm matches. Rows may omit the clone size; those that give it use once, few, many or a size class.

clone size	J gene	D gene	V gene	CDR3 protein	CDR3 DNA
.	TRBJ2-7	.	TRBV4-3	CASSPRQLGLPHEQYF	TGCGCCAGCAGCCCTAGACAGCTCGGGCTTCCTCACGAGCAGTACTTC
.	TRBJ2-5	.	TRBV27	CASSPLEGLETQYF	TGTGCCAGCAGTCCTCTGGAGGGTTTGGAGACCCAGTACTTC
.	TRBJ1-2	TRBD1	TRBV7-9	CASSYQTGANYGYTF	TGTGCCAGCAGCTATCAGACAGGGGCTAACTATGGCTACACCTTC
.	TRBJ2-1	TRBD2	TRBV9	CASSVEERGPYNEQFF	TGTGCCAGCAGCGTAGAGGAGCGGGGGCCTTACAATGAGCAGTTCTTC
.	TRBJ1-2	TRBD1	TRBV2	CASSYMTGNYGYTF	TGTGCCAGCAGCTACATGACAGGGAACTATGGCTACACCTTC
once	TRBJ1-1	TRBD1	TRBV19	CASSRTGARLGTEAFF	TGTGCCAGTAGTAGGACAGGGGCAAGATTAGGAACTGAAGCTTTCTTT
.	TRBJ1-1	.	TRBV12-3/TRBV12-4	CASSLAVATEAFF	TGTGCCAGCAGTTTAGCCGTGGCCACTGAAGCTTTCTTT
.	TRBJ1-1	.	TRBV6-4	CASRYSRDTEAFF	TGTGCCAGCCGGTACTCGCGGGACACTGAAGCTTTCTTT
.	TRBJ1-2	TRBD1	TRBV5-4	CASSSQGDRLYGYTF	TGTGCCAGCAGCTCACAAGGGGACAGGCTCTATGGCTACACCTTC
.	TRBJ1-1	.	TRBV11-3	CASRPYRATEAFF	TGTGCCAGCAGGCCGTACAGGGCCACTGAAGCTTTCTTT
.	TRBJ1-6	.	TRBV5-6	CASSLRDTYNSPLHF	TGTGCCAGCAGCTTACGGGACACCTATAATTCACCCCTCCACTTT
.	TRBJ2-5	TRBD1	TRBV9	CASSRGGGQGGETQYF	TGTGCCAGCAGCCGAGGGGGAGGACAGGGCGGGGAGACCCAGTACTTC
.	TRBJ1-1	.	TRBV6-1	CASSEAGTLNTEAFF	TGTGCCAGCAGTGAAGCTGGGACATTGAACACTGAAGCTTTCTTT
few	TRBJ2-7	.	TRBV12-5	CASGLGHTRVDEQYF	TGTGCTAGTGGTTTGGGGCATACGAGGGTGGACGAGCAGTACTTC
few	TRBJ1-5	TRBD1	TRBV7-2	CASSLDRAINQPQHF	TGTGCCAGCAGCCTCGACAGGGCTATAAATCAGCCCCAGCATTTT
.	TRBJ1-2	.	TRBV4-2	CASSQGGTGAYGYTF	TGTGCCAGCAGCCAAGGGGGGACGGGAGCCTATGGCTACACCTTC
.	TRBJ2-7	.	TRBV6-5	CASSYSRGFEQYF	TGTGCCAGCAGTTACTCGAGAGGCTTCGAGCAGTACTTC
.	TRBJ1-2	.	TRBV5-5	CASSFTGDNYGYTF	TGTGCCAGCAGCTTCACAGGCGATAACTATGGCTACACCTTC
.	TRBJ2-2	.	TRBV5-1	CASSTRSGELFF	TGCGCCAGCAGCACTAGGAGCGGGGAGCTGTTTTTT
few	TRBJ1-5	.	TRBV6-5	CASSTTGIQPQHF	TGTGCCAGCAGCACTACAGGGATTCAGCCCCAGCATTTT
few	TRBJ1-4	TRBD1	TRBV13	CASRGQPNEKLFF	TGTGCCAGTCGGGGACAGCCTAATGAAAAACTGTTTTTT
.	TRBJ2-4	TRBD1	TRBV6-2/TRBV6-3	CASSYHEATGPIQYF	TGTGCCAGCAGTTATCATGAGGCGACAGGGCCCATTCAGTACTTC
.	TRBJ2-3	.	TRBV5-1	CASSLYGGEDTQYF	TGCGCCAGCAGCTTGTACGGGGGTGAAGATACGCAGTATTTT
.	TRBJ2-1	TRBD2	TRBV2	CASSAERGAYNEQFF	TGTGCCAGCAGTGCGGAGCGGGGGGCCTACAATGAGCAGTTCTTC